Listed below are T cell receptor beta chains from one sample, sequenced in a study of blood T cell repertoires in COVID-19. Clones were sequenced by immunoSEQ multiplex PCR, and TCRdb holds only the in-frame ones, with some missing. Here the sample spans 60,000 to 75,000 clones, 80% to 90% being singletons. Sequences were obtained from peripheral blood. The receptor set was obtained from a man in his sixties with acute or convalescent COVID-19. CDR3s include the opening cysteine and the closing phenylalanine or tryptophan. The order of the fields is V gene, CDR3 length, CDR3 protein.

V: TRBV4-3
length: 16
CDR3: CASSQDAATATYGYTF

V: TRBV2
length: 15
CDR3: CASSEAMAGGAAAFF

V: TRBV12-5
length: 15
CDR3: CASGLGTGIGNTIYF

V: TRBV15
length: 15
CDR3: CATSRDRLADQPQHF

V: TRBV11-2
length: 15
CDR3: CASSAGPLSGNTIYF

V: TRBV24-1
length: 12
CDR3: CATSQVPYGYTF

V: TRBV9
length: 14
CDR3: CASSAGSGGTEAFF

V: TRBV19
length: 14
CDR3: CASSIGAGLTEAFF

V: TRBV7-9
length: 16
CDR3: CASSLNPGIYTYEQYF

V: TRBV18
length: 16
CDR3: CASSPERGAGQETQYF

V: TRBV10-3
length: 14
CDR3: CAIRKQGLNTEAFF

V: TRBV24-1
length: 15
CDR3: CATTTSGGIQETQYF

V: TRBV30
length: 15
CDR3: CAWSVRARVGETQYF

V: TRBV6-5
length: 15
CDR3: CASSYSSPGSTEAFF

V: TRBV2
length: 13
CDR3: CASSDTVYYEQYF

V: TRBV5-6
length: 15
CDR3: CASSLRGLKRETQYF

V: TRBV7-6
length: 14
CDR3: CASSLAAGGDTQYF

V: TRBV3-1/TRBV3-2
length: 18
CDR3: CASSQGTGTLGVNSPLHF

V: TRBV19
length: 13
CDR3: CASSKEQGNEQFF

V: TRBV30
length: 12
CDR3: CAWINWGNTIYF

V: TRBV27
length: 12
CDR3: CASSHLATEQFF

V: TRBV5-1
length: 14
CDR3: CASSRGQSLTEAFF

V: TRBV6-6
length: 13
CDR3: CASTGQGSQPQHF

V: TRBV21-1
length: 16
CDR3: CASSKETGIEHQPQHF

V: TRBV6-2/TRBV6-3
length: 19
CDR3: CASSYSGGMSVPEGNTIYF

V: TRBV4-3
length: 17
CDR3: CASSQPPGQMNTGELFF

V: TRBV30
length: 14
CDR3: CAWSVGVGGQPQHF

V: TRBV2
length: 14
CDR3: CASSLGGADTEAFF

V: TRBV7-2
length: 16
CDR3: CASSLAPSSSYNEQFF

V: TRBV7-2
length: 14
CDR3: CASRPGALNTEAFF

V: TRBV19
length: 14
CDR3: CASSIGVPSEKLFF

V: TRBV19
length: 15
CDR3: CASSMNAGERAEAFF

V: TRBV29-1
length: 11
CDR3: CSAAGYTEAFF

V: TRBV7-9
length: 14
CDR3: CASSRTGQIYGYTF

V: TRBV2
length: 18
CDR3: CASSRTSGRGSGANVLTF

V: TRBV30
length: 15
CDR3: CAWRTLGGLGTEAFF

V: TRBV6-6
length: 13
CDR3: CASRDGGDNEQFF

V: TRBV29-1
length: 12
CDR3: CSALRGDNEQFF

V: TRBV19
length: 15
CDR3: CASTPPDRGGSEQFF

V: TRBV23-1
length: 17
CDR3: CASSHPGGILRGTEAFF

V: TRBV15
length: 15
CDR3: CATSRDQWAGLEAFF

V: TRBV24-1
length: 14
CDR3: CATSLGQGVDGYTF

V: TRBV6-5
length: 15
CDR3: CASSYRGNSWDTIYF

V: TRBV7-8
length: 15
CDR3: CASSLATGGESPLHF

V: TRBV7-2
length: 14
CDR3: CASSSSGGEGGAFF

V: TRBV23-1
length: 14
CDR3: CATFDSPDTDTQYF

V: TRBV6-5
length: 13
CDR3: CASSWGQTYEQYF

V: TRBV6-5
length: 15
CDR3: CASSSADHRNSPLHF

V: TRBV13
length: 14
CDR3: CASSFGQTTDTQYF